This T cell receptor (beta chain) is from a study of shared clonotypes between healthy human individuals (dated by TCRdb to about 2020). Describing the broader study: The cohort comprised two women and a few men aged 18 to 49 years. For each donor, CD4 naive and CD4 memory were each run on three plates, CD8 naive on two plates, and CD8 memory on one plate. The study deeply sequenced blood TCR repertoires of roughly five healthy adults to estimate repertoire size and the extent of clonotype sharing between individuals. To increase sequencing depth and limit assay-specific biases, TCR repertoire library preparation and sequencing were carried out by different laboratories using diverse techniques. Per donor, leukapheresis produced somewhere between about 0.94 and 9.5 billion PBMCs. Findings and caveats that apply to the study as a whole: Pairwise subsampling led to the expectation that sequencing depth would affect the degree of clonotype sharing among donors. Even with the large sequencing depth, rarefaction of the sorted-subset datasets indicated that sequencing was incomplete. Compared with non-shared clonotypes, the clonotypes found in all four sorted-subset donors had higher generation probabilities. Larger estimated clonotype richness was generally found for naive subsets than for memory subsets. Sharing across several donors was observed for approximately 4.6% of naive CD4, over 3% of naive CD8, 2.3% of memory CD4, and 0.4% of memory CD8 clonotypes. The genetic and exposure-history diversity represented was limited by the small number of donors. Sampling was restricted to blood, and TCR repertoires in tissues likely differ from the TCR repertoires found in blood.

Using the deep immunoSEQ assay, TCR CDR3 regions were amplified from genomic DNA by multiplex PCR. Genomic DNA extracted from each cell subset was distributed evenly over all wells of several immunoSEQ 96-well plates, and each plate served as one replicate. Each replicate PCR for sorted subsets received around 210 ng genomic DNA, equal to tens of thousands of T cell genomes. Purified libraries were quantified with a Qubit 3.0 fluorometer, sized on a Bioanalyzer 2100, and re-quantified with the KAPA Library Quantification kit. A separate single-read 150-cycle Illumina NextSeq 550 flow cell was used to sequence each immunoSEQ 96-well plate. The study's processing was this. Because the immunoSEQ output included only junctional sequences and no quality scores, the filtering could not be the same as the filtering used for full-length reads. To assign V/J genes and CDR3, sequences were annotated against IMGT germline references using PyIR, a Python wrapper for IgBLAST v1.9. Any read was removed if the V/J assignment was weak (E-value above 1e-6), the CDR3 was missing, or the read contained stop codons, out-of-frame junctions, or ambiguous translated residues. V3J clonotypes were defined by identical inferred V gene, J gene, and CDR3 amino acid sequence. The percentage overlap between two repertoires was calculated by dividing the number of shared unique clonotypes by the size of the smaller repertoire. Repertoire richness was assessed with RTK rarefaction, the Chao1 estimator, and Recon v2.1 estimates of unobserved clonotypes. Generation probabilities for all TCRbeta clonotypes obtained by the gDNA method from four donors were computed using OLGA. TCRdb provides this immuneACCESS table in a form limited to in-frame rearrangements. Some clones are lacking; in checked studies, under half of them reflect an unresolved V gene, and why the rest are absent is not known. The V and J calls and the clone size are those of that table, but D and trimming were determined from the DNA. The sample table holds about 2.4 million clones, of which around nine tenths were seen once. The top ten clonotypes cover around 0.14% of the sample.

Notes on this clone: Its specific antigen is unknown. No base quality information exists; no much larger clone differs at one position.

The CDR3 measures 11 amino acids from cysteine to phenylalanine. The DNA shown is the 33-base CDR3, in frame from base 1. The germline V gene specifies SNHLY as CDR1 and FYNNEI as CDR2. V is pared back by 6 bases and J by 13 bases, with 10 bases lying between the germline termini. Healthy HIV-negative adults with no recently reported acute infections or vaccinations were included as donors. Every donor was a Caucasian adult residing in Nashville, Tennessee, USA. CD4+ T cells were enriched by magnetic negative selection; naive cells were then positively selected on CD45RA, and the negative fraction formed the memory subset. Blood was obtained by leukapheresis, after which PBMCs were separated by Ficoll-Histopaque density gradient centrifugation and cryopreserved in liquid nitrogen vapor phase. Analytical flow cytometry was used to check the purity and quantity of each magnetically sorted T cell population. Each sorted fraction had its genomic DNA isolated and then quantified by UV absorbance on a Nanodrop 2000c.

In this chain, TRBV2 is recombined with TRBJ2-6; TRBD2 is perhaps the D gene, given 5 matching bases. The clonotype was recovered from a man between 18 and 35 years old in good health. The source material was naive CD4+ T cells sorted from blood. The cell subset or site label, as the study defines it: CD45RA+ positively selected. The nucleotide sequence reads as follows: TGTGCCAGCAGCGGATCGGGGGTCCTGACTTTC. Its coded protein is CASSGSGVLTF.